The 9 T cell receptor beta chains reported below all come from one sample, sequenced in a study of blood T cell repertoires in COVID-19. Sequenced by immunoSEQ multiplex PCR; TCRdb stores in-frame clones only, minus some. The sample shows a few hundred thousand clones, about 85% of them seen only once. The sequencing sample was made of peripheral blood. These receptors came from a human donor with COVID-19, enrolled during active disease. The donor label of this sample is uncertain.

The chain's CDR3 is CASSSPMHRVTYNEQFF. DNA of the CDR3: TGTGCCAGCAGCTCCCCGATGCACAGGGTCACCTACAATGAGCAGTTCTTC. The genes are TRBV7-2 and TRBJ2-1; D possibly corresponds to TRBD1 (6 bases). Germline-derived CDR1 and CDR2 are SGHTA and FQGNSA. V was cut by 4 bases and J by 2 bases, with 18 bases left in between. The CDR3 contains 17 residues.

This clone was picked up one time. This chain joins TRBV6-1 and TRBJ2-1, with 15 nucleotides matching TRBD2. This CDR3 has 18 residues. Germline assignment: CDR1 MNHNS and CDR2 SASEGT. V lost 3 bases, J lost 4 bases, and 7 bases stayed unmatched. CDR3 DNA: TGTGCCAGCAGTGACCCGCTGGGACTAGCGGGAGGTTACAATGAGCAGTTCTTC. Translation gives CASSDPLGLAGGYNEQFF.

The chain carries TRBV18 and TRBJ2-3, with D possibly being TRBD1 (5 bases). Trimming stripped 1 base from V and 2 bases from J, with 7 bases between. This CDR3 comprises 14 residues. Germline assignment: CDR1 KGHSH and CDR2 LQKENI. As DNA, the CDR3 is TGTGCCAGCTCACCACAGGGGTTCACAGATACGCAGTATTTT. Translated, it gives CASSPQGFTDTQYF. The whole variable domain, filled in from reference TRBV18 and TRBJ2-3, reads NAGVMQNPRHLVRRRGQEARLRCSPMKGHSHVYWYRQLPEEGLKFMVYLQKENIIDESGMPKERFSAEFPKEGPSILRIQQVVRGDSAAYFCASSPQGFTDTQYFGPGTRLTVL.

This chain joins TRBV4-1 and TRBJ2-3, with 9 nucleotides matching TRBD2. This CDR3 contains 16 residues. The V gene end was trimmed by 2 bases and the J gene end by 3 bases; junction bases not matched to a gene: 6. Germline V CDR1 and CDR2: MGHRA, YSYEKL. The CDR3 protein is CASSQQTSGATDTQYF. The CDR3 DNA reads TGCGCCAGCAGCCAACAGACTAGCGGTGCGACAGATACGCAGTATTTT.

This sequence joins TRBV5-8 and TRBJ1-5; no reliable D call. V lost 0 bases to trimming and J lost 0 bases, with 13 bases between them. This CDR3 contains 17 residues. In germline, CDR1 is SGHTS, CDR2 YDEGEE. CDR3 residues: CASSLEAGRNSNQPQHF. The CDR3, as DNA: TGTGCCAGCAGCTTGGAGGCAGGCCGGAATAGCAATCAGCCCCAGCATTTT.

The chain couples TRBV28 to TRBJ1-1, with 7 positions matching TRBD1. V was clipped by 0 bases and J by 1 base; unmatched bases: 5. Germline CDR1 and CDR2: MDHEN and SYDVKM. The CDR3 length is 16 residues. As DNA, the CDR3 is TGTGCCAGCAGTTTATGGCACAGGGGACGGAACACTGAAGCTTTCTTT. Translated: CASSLWHRGRNTEAFF.

The V and J genes are TRBV9 and TRBJ2-1; 11 bases match TRBD1. After removal of 0 bases from V and 6 bases from J, the junction contained 11 bases not matched to a gene. Germline V gives CDR1 SGDLS, CDR2 YYNGEE. The CDR3 extends over 18 amino acids. In DNA form, the CDR3 reads TGTGCCAGCAGCGTAGGGGTCCTAGGGGACAGGGGGTTCAATGAGCAGTTCTTC. This encodes CASSVGVLGDRGFNEQFF.

This chain uses TRBV10-1 with TRBJ1-4, with TRBD1 matching 10 bases. V shed 6 bases and J 3 bases; nucleotides not matched to a gene: 4. CDR1 is WNHNN and CDR2 is SYGVQD in the germline V gene (reference sequence). The CDR3 spans 15 residues. CDR3 DNA sequence: TGCGCCAGCAGCGCGGGACAGGGGCCTAATGAAAAACTGTTTTTT. Protein: CASSAGQGPNEKLFF.

The rearrangement joins TRBV10-3 to TRBJ2-3, with D maybe TRBD2 (7 bases). The V gene's germline CDR1 is ENHRY and CDR2 SYGVKD. V lost 5 bases, J lost 1 base, and 16 bases lay in between. The CDR3 is made up of 16 amino acids. CDR3 protein: CAISPQGRGGTDTQYF. The CDR3, as DNA: TGTGCCATCAGTCCCCAGGGGAGGGGGGGCACAGATACGCAGTATTTT.